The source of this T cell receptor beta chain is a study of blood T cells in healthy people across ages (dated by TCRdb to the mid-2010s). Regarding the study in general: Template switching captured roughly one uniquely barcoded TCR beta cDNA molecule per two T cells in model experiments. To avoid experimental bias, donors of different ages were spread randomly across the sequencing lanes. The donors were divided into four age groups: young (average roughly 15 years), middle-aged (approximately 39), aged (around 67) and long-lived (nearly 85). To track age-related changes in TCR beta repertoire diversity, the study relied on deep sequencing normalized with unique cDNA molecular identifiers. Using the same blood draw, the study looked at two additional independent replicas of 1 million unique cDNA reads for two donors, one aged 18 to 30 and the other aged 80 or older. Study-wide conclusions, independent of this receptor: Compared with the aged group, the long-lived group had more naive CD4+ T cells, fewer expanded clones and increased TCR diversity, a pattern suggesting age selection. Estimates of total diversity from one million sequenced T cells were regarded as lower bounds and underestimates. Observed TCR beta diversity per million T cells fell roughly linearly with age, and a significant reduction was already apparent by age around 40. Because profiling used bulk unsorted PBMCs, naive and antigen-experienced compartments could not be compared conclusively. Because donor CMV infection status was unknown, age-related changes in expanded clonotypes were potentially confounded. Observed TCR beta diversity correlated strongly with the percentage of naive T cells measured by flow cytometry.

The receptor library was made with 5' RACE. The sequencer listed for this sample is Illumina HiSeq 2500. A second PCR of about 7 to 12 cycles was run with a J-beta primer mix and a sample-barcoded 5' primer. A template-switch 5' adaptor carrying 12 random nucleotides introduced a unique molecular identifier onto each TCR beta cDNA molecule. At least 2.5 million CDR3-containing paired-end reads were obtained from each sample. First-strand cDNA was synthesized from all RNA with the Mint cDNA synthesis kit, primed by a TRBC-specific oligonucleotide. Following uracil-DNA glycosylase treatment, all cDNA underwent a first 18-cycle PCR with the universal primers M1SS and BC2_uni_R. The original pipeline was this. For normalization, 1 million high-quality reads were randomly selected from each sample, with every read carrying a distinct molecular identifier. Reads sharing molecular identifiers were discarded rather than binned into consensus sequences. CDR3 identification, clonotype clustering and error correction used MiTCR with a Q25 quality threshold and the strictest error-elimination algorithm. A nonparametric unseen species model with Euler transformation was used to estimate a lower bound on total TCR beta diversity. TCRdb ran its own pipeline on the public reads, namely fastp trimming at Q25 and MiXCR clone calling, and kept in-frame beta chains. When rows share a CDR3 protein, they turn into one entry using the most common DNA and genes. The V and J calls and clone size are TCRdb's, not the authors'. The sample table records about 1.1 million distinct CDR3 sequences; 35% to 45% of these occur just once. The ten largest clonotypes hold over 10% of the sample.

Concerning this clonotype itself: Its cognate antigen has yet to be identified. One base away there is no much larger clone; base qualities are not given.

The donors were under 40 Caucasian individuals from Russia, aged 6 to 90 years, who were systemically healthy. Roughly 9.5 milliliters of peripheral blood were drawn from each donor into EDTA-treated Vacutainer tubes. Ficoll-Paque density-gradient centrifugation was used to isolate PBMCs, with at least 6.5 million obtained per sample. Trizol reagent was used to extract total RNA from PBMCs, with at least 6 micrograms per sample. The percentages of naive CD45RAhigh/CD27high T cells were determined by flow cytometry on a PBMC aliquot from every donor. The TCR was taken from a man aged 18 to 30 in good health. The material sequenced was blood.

The DNA sequence follows: TGCGCCAGCAGCTTGGCCGTCGGGCAAAATGAAAAACTGTTTTTT. The encoded protein is CASSLAVGQNEKLFF. In this chain, TRBV5-1 is recombined with TRBJ1-4; the D gene assignment is ambiguous. The germline V gene sets CDR1 to SGHRS and CDR2 to YFSETQ. The CDR3 runs 15 residues from the cysteine to the phenylalanine. The retained sequence is limited to the CDR3, 45 bases, with the frame set at the first base. Trimming takes 0 bases from V and 5 bases from J, and the germline ends sit 11 bases apart. Joined to the reference TRBV5-1 and TRBJ1-4 proteins, this CDR3 gives the full variable domain: KAGVTQTPRYLIKTRGQQVTLSCSPISGHRSVSWYQQTPGQGLQFLFEYFSETQRNKGNFPGRFSGRQFSNSRSEMNVSTLELGDSALYLCASSLAVGQNEKLFFGSGTQLSVL.